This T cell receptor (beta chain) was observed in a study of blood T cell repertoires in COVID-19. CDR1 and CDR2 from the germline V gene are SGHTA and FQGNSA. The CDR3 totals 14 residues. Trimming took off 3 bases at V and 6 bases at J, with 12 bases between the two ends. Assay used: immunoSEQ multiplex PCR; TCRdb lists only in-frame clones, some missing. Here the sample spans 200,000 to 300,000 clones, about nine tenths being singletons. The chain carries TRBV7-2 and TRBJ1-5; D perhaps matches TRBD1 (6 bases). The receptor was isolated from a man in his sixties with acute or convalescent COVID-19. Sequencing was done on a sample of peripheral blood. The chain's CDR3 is CASSLDSNTQPQHF. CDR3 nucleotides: TGTGCCAGCAGCTTGGACAGTAACACTCAGCCCCAGCATTTT.